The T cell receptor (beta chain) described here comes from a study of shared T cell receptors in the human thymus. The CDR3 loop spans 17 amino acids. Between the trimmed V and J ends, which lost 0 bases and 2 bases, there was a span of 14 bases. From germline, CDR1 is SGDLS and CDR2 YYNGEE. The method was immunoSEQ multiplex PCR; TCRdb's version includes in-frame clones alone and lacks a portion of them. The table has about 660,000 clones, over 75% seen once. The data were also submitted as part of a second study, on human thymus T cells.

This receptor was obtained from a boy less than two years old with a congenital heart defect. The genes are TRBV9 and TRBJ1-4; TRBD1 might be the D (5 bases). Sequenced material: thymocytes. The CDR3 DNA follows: TGTGCCAGCAGCGTAGGTCGACACCCAGGGACTAATGAAAAACTGTTTTTT. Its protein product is CASSVGRHPGTNEKLFF.